This T cell receptor (beta chain) was obtained from a study of cytotoxic CD8 clonotypes in ibrutinib-treated CLL. Background on the study: The study recorded mean values of approximately 260,000 productive templates and tens of thousands of productive rearrangements per sample.

This clone showed up just once. Its antigen is not known. Study-wide results and caveats: Clonality showed a rise at ibrutinib response that reversed toward baseline at progression. Baseline values of clonality outstripped age-matched healthy donors and followed circulating CD8+ T-cell counts.

Germline-derived CDR1 and CDR2 are MNHEY and SVGAGI. The CDR3 runs to 15 residues. Trimming left V 2 bases short and J 8 bases short, with 18 bases between. Target depth was 1 in 200,000 to 1 in 1 million T cells, about 10x per clonotype. Method: immunoSEQ multiplex PCR; TCRdb's copy keeps in-frame clones and lacks some. The sample has approximately 130,000 clones, roughly 80% seen once. V usage is TRBV6-5 and J usage is TRBJ1-2; perhaps TRBD1 as D (6 bases). The TCR comes from a human donor with chronic lymphocytic leukemia. The sample here was PBMCs, taken after 24 months of ibrutinib treatment. In DNA form, the CDR3 reads TGTGCCAGCAGTTACGTCCGACAGGCGTCTAGGGGCTACACCTTC. This gives the protein CASSYVRQASRGYTF.